This TCR beta chain was sequenced during a study of blood T cell repertoires in COVID-19. Two consecutive negative NP/OP PCR tests, clearance, or resolved symptoms defined Cohort 3 recovery. CDR1 and CDR2 (germline): GTSNPN, SVGIG (reference sequence). Trimming left V 0 bases short and J 4 bases short, with 7 bases between. The CDR3 is 12 residues long. Only in-frame clones appear in the TCRdb table, and some are missing; sequencing was by immunoSEQ multiplex PCR. The sample has 310,000 or so clones, just over 85% seen once. The clonotype comes from a woman younger than 35 who had recovered from COVID-19. Input material: PBMCs or T cells enriched from blood (not recorded which). The chain has TRBV30 and TRBJ2-7; D is ambiguous. The DNA of the CDR3 is TGTGCCTGGAGTGTATACGGTTACGAGCAGTACTTC. It codes for CAWSVYGYEQYF.